This is a list of T cell receptor beta chains from one sample in a study of T cells in Graves' hyperthyroidism and ophthalmopathy. MiXCR was run by TCRdb on the multiplex PCR reads, yielding one entry per CDR3 protein. Of a few hundred thousand distinct CDR3 sequences in the sample, about a sixth were seen once. The sample was blood. These receptors originate from a woman aged 25-40 years with Graves' hyperthyroidism. The CDR3 runs from the conserved cysteine through the conserved F or W. D genes are given only for firm matches. The listing skips clone size in some rows; elsewhere it reads once, few, many or a size class.

size: many; J: TRBJ2-5; D: .; V: TRBV5-8; DNA: TGTGCCAGCAGCCCCGCCGGGGGAGAGACCCAGTACTTC; CDR3: CASSPAGGETQYF
size: .; J: TRBJ1-1; D: .; V: TRBV10-2; DNA: TGCGCCAGCAGAGATCACCTTTCGGCGAACACTGAAGCTTTCTTT; CDR3: CASRDHLSANTEAFF
size: many; J: TRBJ2-7; D: .; V: TRBV6-1; DNA: TGTGCCAGCAGTGAATGGCCTGTATTAGACGAGCAGTACTTC; CDR3: CASSEWPVLDEQYF
size: .; J: TRBJ1-6; D: .; V: TRBV4-1; DNA: TGCGCCAGCAGCCAAGCCCCATCGGAGACAGTCAATTCACCCCTCCACTTT; CDR3: CASSQAPSETVNSPLHF
size: few; J: TRBJ2-3; D: .; V: TRBV3-1; DNA: TGTGCCAGCAGCCAGAGGCAGACCAGCACAGATACGCAGTATTTT; CDR3: CASSQRQTSTDTQYF
size: .; J: TRBJ2-3; D: TRBD2; V: TRBV20-1; DNA: TGCAGTGCTCAGAGCGGGGGCGGCACAGATACGCAGTATTTT; CDR3: CSAQSGGGTDTQYF
size: few; J: TRBJ1-1; D: TRBD1; V: TRBV20-1; DNA: TGCAGTGCTAGAGCGTGGGACAGGAAGGGCACTGAAGCTTTCTTT; CDR3: CSARAWDRKGTEAFF
size: many; J: TRBJ1-3; D: .; V: TRBV12-3/TRBV12-4; DNA: TGTGCCAGCAGTTTTGGTCAAGTGGTTCCCCTCTCTGGAAACACCATATATTTT; CDR3: CASSFGQVVPLSGNTIYF
size: many; J: TRBJ2-1; D: .; V: TRBV27; DNA: TGTGCCAGCAGTTTGGCGGGGCCTAACAATGAGCAGTTCTTC; CDR3: CASSLAGPNNEQFF
size: .; J: TRBJ1-2; D: .; V: TRBV15; DNA: TGTGCCACCAACAGAGGACGGGGGCGATACTATGGCTACACCTTC; CDR3: CATNRGRGRYYGYTF
size: .; J: TRBJ2-7; D: TRBD2; V: TRBV20-1; DNA: TGCAGTTGGGGGACTAGCGGGAGCATCTCTTACGAGCAGTACTTC; CDR3: CSWGTSGSISYEQYF
size: few; J: TRBJ2-5; D: .; V: TRBV15; DNA: TGTGCCACCAGCAGAGATGGGCAGACTAAACCCGAGACCCAGTACTTC; CDR3: CATSRDGQTKPETQYF
size: few; J: TRBJ1-1; D: .; V: TRBV6-6; DNA: TGTGCCAGCAGTTACTCACCCATGGGAGGCCCTGAAGCTTTCTTT; CDR3: CASSYSPMGGPEAFF
size: many; J: TRBJ2-5; D: TRBD1; V: TRBV20-1; DNA: TGCAGTGCCGGGACAGGGAGAGGAGAGACCCAGTACTTC; CDR3: CSAGTGRGETQYF
size: many; J: TRBJ2-1; D: .; V: TRBV3-1; DNA: TGTGCCAGCAGCCAATCCTGGACTTACAATGAGCAGTTCTTC; CDR3: CASSQSWTYNEQFF
size: .; J: TRBJ1-1; D: .; V: TRBV4-3; DNA: TGCGCCAGCAGCCAGGCCCAGGGTCGGACCACTGAAGCTTTCTTT; CDR3: CASSQAQGRTTEAFF
size: .; J: TRBJ2-7; D: TRBD1; V: TRBV20-1; DNA: TGCAGTGCTAAGCAGGGGGCTCCCTACGAGCAGTACTTC; CDR3: CSAKQGAPYEQYF
size: .; J: TRBJ2-3; D: .; V: TRBV28; DNA: TGTGCCAGCAGTCCCCAGGGGATGGCGGTAACTAGCACAGATACGCAGTATTTT; CDR3: CASSPQGMAVTSTDTQYF
size: .; J: TRBJ2-5; D: .; V: TRBV28; DNA: TGTGCCAGCAGTGGGGGGGCCAGGGAGACCCAGTACTTC; CDR3: CASSGGARETQYF
size: many; J: TRBJ2-3; D: .; V: TRBV10-1; DNA: TGCGCCAGCATACATACGCAGTATTTT; CDR3: CASIHTQYF
size: many; J: TRBJ2-7; D: TRBD1; V: TRBV7-9; DNA: TGTGCCAGCAGCTTAGTTCAGGGGGCTTCCTACGAGCAGTACTTC; CDR3: CASSLVQGASYEQYF
size: many; J: TRBJ2-5; D: TRBD2; V: TRBV7-2; DNA: TGTGCCAGCAGCTTAGAAGCGGGGGTAGAGACCCAGTACTTC; CDR3: CASSLEAGVETQYF
size: many; J: TRBJ2-7; D: TRBD1; V: TRBV7-9; DNA: TGTGCCAGCAGCCCGGGACAGGGTTACGTTGACGAGCAGTACTTC; CDR3: CASSPGQGYVDEQYF
size: many; J: TRBJ2-2; D: TRBD1; V: TRBV7-9; DNA: TGTGCCAGCAGCCCTCGGGACAGCATCGGGGAGCTGTTTTTT; CDR3: CASSPRDSIGELFF
size: many; J: TRBJ1-1; D: TRBD1; V: TRBV30; DNA: TGTGCCTGGAGAGGGACAGGGGACACTGAAGCTTTCTTT; CDR3: CAWRGTGDTEAFF
size: .; J: TRBJ2-7; D: TRBD1; V: TRBV7-9; DNA: TGTGCCAGCAGCCAAGTACACAGGGGGATTACTTACGAGCAGTACTTC; CDR3: CASSQVHRGITYEQYF
size: few; J: TRBJ2-2; D: TRBD2; V: TRBV7-2; DNA: TGTGCCAGCAGCATAAAGAGGACTAGCGGGAGAGGAGATACCGGGGAGCTGTTTTTT; CDR3: CASSIKRTSGRGDTGELFF
size: .; J: TRBJ1-4; D: .; V: TRBV19; DNA: TGTGCCAGTAGGGGGGTAGGGGGGCTTGAAAAACTGTTTTTT; CDR3: CASRGVGGLEKLFF
size: .; J: TRBJ1-2; D: .; V: TRBV12-3/TRBV12-4; DNA: TGTGCCAGCAGTTTTTGGGGTGACTATGGCTACACCTTC; CDR3: CASSFWGDYGYTF
size: .; J: TRBJ1-2; D: .; V: TRBV7-9; DNA: TGTGCCAGCATGGACCACACCTCTAACTATGGCTACACCTTC; CDR3: CASMDHTSNYGYTF
size: many; J: TRBJ2-7; D: .; V: TRBV7-2; DNA: TGTGCCAGCAGCTTAGCGATGGACCGGATCTACGAGCAGTACTTC; CDR3: CASSLAMDRIYEQYF
size: .; J: TRBJ2-3; D: TRBD2; V: TRBV4-1; DNA: TGCGCCAGCAGCCAAGGCAATAGCGGGAGGACAGATACGCAGTATTTT; CDR3: CASSQGNSGRTDTQYF
size: few; J: TRBJ2-7; D: TRBD2; V: TRBV4-2; DNA: TGTGCCAGCAGCCAAGGGGTTGCGGGAGGGAGCGACGAGCAGTACTTC; CDR3: CASSQGVAGGSDEQYF
size: .; J: TRBJ1-4; D: .; V: TRBV4-2; DNA: TGTGCCAGCAGCCAAGCTTTCTGGGACTCTAATGAAAAACTGTTTTTT; CDR3: CASSQAFWDSNEKLFF
size: .; J: TRBJ1-1; D: TRBD1; V: TRBV6-1; DNA: TGTGCCAGCACCCCGGGACAGTTGAACACTGAAGCTTTCTTT; CDR3: CASTPGQLNTEAFF
size: many; J: TRBJ2-5; D: TRBD2; V: TRBV27; DNA: TGTGCCAGCGGCAGAGGGAGGGGCCAAGAGACCCAGTACTTC; CDR3: CASGRGRGQETQYF
size: many; J: TRBJ2-5; D: .; V: TRBV20-1; DNA: TGCAGTGCTAACTTAGACAGGCAAGAGACCCAGTACTTC; CDR3: CSANLDRQETQYF
size: many; J: TRBJ2-7; D: TRBD2; V: TRBV28; DNA: TGTGCCAGCAGTTCCCCGTCTAGCGGGAGGATAGGCGAGCAGTACTTC; CDR3: CASSSPSSGRIGEQYF
size: many; J: TRBJ1-1; D: .; V: TRBV7-2; DNA: TGTGCCAGCAGCTTAAAGGGTGGGGTTGAAGCTTTCTTT; CDR3: CASSLKGGVEAFF
size: many; J: TRBJ1-2; D: .; V: TRBV7-2; DNA: TGTGCCAGCAGCTTAAAGGGGGAAGGCTATGGCTACACCTTC; CDR3: CASSLKGEGYGYTF
size: many; J: TRBJ1-2; D: .; V: TRBV11-2; DNA: TGTGCCAGCAGCTTAGAGGTGCGAGGGAACGCTAACTATGGCTACACCTTC; CDR3: CASSLEVRGNANYGYTF
size: .; J: TRBJ2-3; D: .; V: TRBV6-1; DNA: TGTGCCAGCAGAGCACTAGAGGACACAGATACGCAGTATTTT; CDR3: CASRALEDTDTQYF
size: many; J: TRBJ2-2; D: TRBD1; V: TRBV7-9; DNA: TGTGCCAGCAGTCGATCAGGGGGCCGGACCGGGGAGCTGTTTTTT; CDR3: CASSRSGGRTGELFF
size: .; J: TRBJ2-5; D: .; V: TRBV30; DNA: TGTGCCTGGAGTGTTGGGGACCAAGAGACCCAGTACTTC; CDR3: CAWSVGDQETQYF